This entry lists 6 T cell receptor beta chains sequenced from one sample in a study of blood T cell repertoires in COVID-19. Sequenced by immunoSEQ multiplex PCR; TCRdb stores in-frame clones only, minus some. The table has about 61,000 clones, around 82% seen once. The sample consisted of peripheral blood. These receptor sequences come from an elderly man with active or convalescent COVID-19.

This clone came up a few times. The rearrangement uses TRBV6-2 or TRBV6-3 and TRBJ1-6, with D uncertain. CDR1 MNHEY and CDR2 SVGEGT come from the germline V gene. V was pared by 2 bases and J by 7 bases, with 6 bases between. CDR3 length: 13 residues. CDR3 sequence: CASSYVANSPLHF. CDR3 nucleotides: TGTGCCAGCAGTTACGTGGCAAATTCACCCCTCCACTTT.

The V call is TRBV9, the J call TRBJ1-2, with D maybe TRBD1 (5 bases). This CDR3 spans 14 amino acids. The germline gives CDR1 SGDLS, CDR2 YYNGEE. Trimming stripped 4 bases from V and 2 bases from J, with 12 bases between. CDR3 protein: CASSLSRGNYGYTF. The CDR3 DNA is TGTGCCAGCAGCCTCTCCCGGGGGAACTATGGCTACACCTTC.

The table lists this clone with a few counts. The chain employs TRBV16 and TRBJ1-2, with 9 nucleotides matching TRBD1. Germline loops: CDR1 KGHSY, CDR2 FQNENV. V shed 3 bases, J shed 8 bases, and the junction held 13 bases outside the gene matches. This CDR3 has 16 amino acids. CDR3: CASSHGITRGTGGYTF. DNA of the CDR3: TGTGCCAGCAGCCATGGAATTACCAGGGGGACAGGGGGCTACACCTTC.

J is TRBJ2-7 and V is TRBV28; D is perhaps TRBD2 (7 bases). The ends were cut back, 2 bases at V and 6 bases at J, with 14 bases in the middle. Germline-derived CDR1 and CDR2 are MDHEN and SYDVKM. This CDR3 is 14 amino acids long. The CDR3 reads CASSLAGAFFEQYF. The CDR3 bases are TGTGCCAGCAGTTTAGCGGGGGCATTCTTCGAGCAGTACTTC.

This sequence joins TRBV5-1 and TRBJ2-1; D remains ambiguous. V was clipped by 2 bases and J by 6 bases, with 9 bases between them. Germline assignment: CDR1 SGHRS and CDR2 YFSETQ. This CDR3 comprises 13 residues. As DNA, the CDR3 is TGCGCCAGCAGCTTCCCGGCAGGCAATGAGCAGTTCTTC. The encoded protein is CASSFPAGNEQFF.

The chain carries TRBV19 and TRBJ2-1; TRBD2 matches 10 bases. V shed 3 bases and J 4 bases; nucleotides not matched to a gene: 6. Germline lookup yields CDR1 LNHDA and CDR2 SQIVND (reference sequence). The CDR3 has 16 residues. Written as DNA, the CDR3 is TGTGCCAGTAGTATCACCAGCGGGGGGGGATACAATGAGCAGTTCTTC. As protein: CASSITSGGGYNEQFF.